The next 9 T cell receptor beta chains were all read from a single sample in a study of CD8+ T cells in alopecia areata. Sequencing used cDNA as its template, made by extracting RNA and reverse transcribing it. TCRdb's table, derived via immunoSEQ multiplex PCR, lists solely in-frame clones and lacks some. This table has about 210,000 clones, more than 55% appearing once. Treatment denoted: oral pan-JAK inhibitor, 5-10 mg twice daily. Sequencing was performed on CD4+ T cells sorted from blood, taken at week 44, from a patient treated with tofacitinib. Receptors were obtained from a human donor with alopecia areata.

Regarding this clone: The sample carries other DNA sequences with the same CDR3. The CDR3 protein is CASSLEVNTEAFF. CDR3 DNA sequence: TGCGCCAGCAGCTTGGAAGTAAACACTGAAGCTTTCTTT. V and J are TRBV5-1 and TRBJ1-1; D unclear. The CDR3 is 13 residues long. The V gene's germline CDR1 is SGHRS and CDR2 YFSETQ. Trimming left V 0 bases short and J 2 bases short, with 5 bases between.

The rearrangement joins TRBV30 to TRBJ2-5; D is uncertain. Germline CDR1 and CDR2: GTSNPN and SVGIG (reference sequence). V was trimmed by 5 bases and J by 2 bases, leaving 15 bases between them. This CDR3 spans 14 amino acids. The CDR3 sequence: CAWEAPGRQETQYF. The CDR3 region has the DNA TGTGCCTGGGAGGCCCCTGGCAGGCAAGAGACCCAGTACTTC.

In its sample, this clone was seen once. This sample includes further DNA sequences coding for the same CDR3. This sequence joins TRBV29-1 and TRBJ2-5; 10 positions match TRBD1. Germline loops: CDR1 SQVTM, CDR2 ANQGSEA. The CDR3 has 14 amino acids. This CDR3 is CSVSGTGVWETQYF. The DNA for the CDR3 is TGCAGTGTTTCCGGGACAGGGGTTTGGGAGACCCAGTACTTC.

The CDR3, as DNA: TGTGCCAGCAAGGGAACCGGGGAGCTGTTTTTT. Its protein product is CASKGTGELFF. The chain is built from TRBV2 and TRBJ2-2; no definite D call. The CDR3 is 11 residues long. Trimming took off 7 bases at V and 5 bases at J, with 5 bases between the two ends. Germline CDR1 is SNHLY and CDR2 is FYNNEI.

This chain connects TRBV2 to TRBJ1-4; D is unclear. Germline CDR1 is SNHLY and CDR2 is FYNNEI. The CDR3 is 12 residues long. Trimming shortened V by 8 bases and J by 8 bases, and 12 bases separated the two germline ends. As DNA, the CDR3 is TGTGCCAGCGGAACAGCTGGGGAAAAACTGTTTTTT. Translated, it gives CASGTAGEKLFF. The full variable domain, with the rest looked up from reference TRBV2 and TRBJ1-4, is EPEVTQTPSHQVTQMGQEVILRCVPISNHLYFYWYRQILGQKVEFLVSFYNNEISEKSEIFDDQFSVERPDGSNFTLKIRSTKLEDSAMYFCASGTAGEKLFFGSGTQLSVL.

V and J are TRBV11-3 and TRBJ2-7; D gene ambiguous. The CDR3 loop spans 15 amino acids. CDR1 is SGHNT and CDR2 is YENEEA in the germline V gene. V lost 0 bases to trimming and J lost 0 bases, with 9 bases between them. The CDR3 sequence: CASSLDQVSSYEQYF. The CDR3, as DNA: TGTGCCAGCAGCTTAGATCAGGTCAGCTCCTACGAGCAGTACTTC.

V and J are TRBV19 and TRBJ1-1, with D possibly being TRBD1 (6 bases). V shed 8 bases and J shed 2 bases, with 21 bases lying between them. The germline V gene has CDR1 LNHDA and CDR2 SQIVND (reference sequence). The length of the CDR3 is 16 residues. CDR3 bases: TGTGCCAGTCACCTCCGAAAGGGACATGCTAACACTGAAGCTTTCTTT. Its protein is CASHLRKGHANTEAFF.

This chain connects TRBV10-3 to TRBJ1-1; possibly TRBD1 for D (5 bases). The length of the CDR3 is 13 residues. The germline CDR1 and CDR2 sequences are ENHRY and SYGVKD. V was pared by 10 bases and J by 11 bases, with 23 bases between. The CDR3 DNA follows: TGTGCCACAGGACTGGTGGGGGGGGACGAGGCTTTCTTT. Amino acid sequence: CATGLVGGDEAFF.

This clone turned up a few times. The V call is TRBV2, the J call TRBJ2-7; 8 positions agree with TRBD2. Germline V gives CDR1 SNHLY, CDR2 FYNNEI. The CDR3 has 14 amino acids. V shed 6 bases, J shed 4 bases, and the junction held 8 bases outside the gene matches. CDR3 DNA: TGTGCCAGCAGACCCACTAGCGGACGATACGAGCAGTACTTC. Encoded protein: CASRPTSGRYEQYF.